This is a list of T cell receptor beta chains from one sample in a study of cytomegalovirus exposure and HLA in healthy donors. Profiling relied on immunoSEQ multiplex PCR, and the TCRdb table lists in-frame clones only, not all of them. The sample records more than 110,000 clones, around 86% being singletons. Sequenced: PBMCs. These TCRs come from a female donor in good health and CMV-seronegative. Each CDR3 is given with its conserved first and last residue. A D gene is named only where the DNA matches it firmly. Size values are once, few and many counts, or a class for expanded clones, and some rows have none.

D gene	V gene	J gene	clone size	CDR3 protein	CDR3 DNA
.	TRBV7-9	TRBJ1-2	.	CASSHETGHLGGYTF	TGTGCCAGCAGCCACGAAACAGGGCACTTAGGTGGCTACACCTTC
.	TRBV14	TRBJ1-1	.	CASSQLPGATEAFF	TGTGCCAGCAGCCAGTTACCAGGTGCCACTGAAGCTTTCTTT
TRBD2	TRBV28	TRBJ2-3	.	CASSWSGTSGRDTQYF	TGTGCCAGCAGTTGGTCGGGGACTAGCGGGAGGGATACGCAGTATTTT
.	TRBV6-1	TRBJ2-2	.	CALWGPSDTGELFF	TGTGCCCTCTGGGGCCCCTCGGACACCGGGGAGCTGTTTTTT
.	TRBV6-1	TRBJ2-7	.	CASSEVDSTYEQYF	TGTGCCAGCAGTGAAGTGGACAGTACCTACGAGCAGTACTTC
TRBD2	TRBV7-6	TRBJ2-1	.	CASSTYLSGRDSYNEQFF	TGTGCCAGCAGCACCTACCTGAGCGGGAGGGACTCCTACAATGAGCAGTTCTTC
.	TRBV7-9	TRBJ2-1	.	CASSSRRGNEQFF	TGTGCCAGCAGCAGCCGAAGGGGTAATGAGCAGTTCTTC
.	TRBV28	TRBJ1-2	.	CASTEGSNYGYTF	TGTGCCAGCACCGAGGGAAGCAACTATGGCTACACCTTC
.	TRBV19	TRBJ2-6	.	CASTVPSGANVLTF	TGTGCCAGTACGGTCCCCTCTGGGGCCAACGTCCTGACTTTC
.	TRBV20-1	TRBJ1-5	.	CSARSQGPQHF	TGCAGTGCTAGATCCCAGGGACCCCAGCATTTT
.	TRBV28	TRBJ1-5	once	CASRSGGNQPQHF	TGTGCCAGCAGGTCGGGGGGTAATCAGCCCCAGCATTTT
TRBD1	TRBV5-6	TRBJ1-1	.	CASTLGQDTNTEAFF	TGTGCCAGCACTCTGGGACAGGATACGAACACTGAAGCTTTCTTT
.	TRBV25-1	TRBJ1-1	.	CASSDFQVPSDEAFF	TGTGCCAGCAGTGATTTTCAGGTACCCTCGGATGAAGCTTTCTTT
.	TRBV5-6	TRBJ2-1	.	CASSLRREAVYNEQFF	TGTGCCAGCAGCTTGAGGCGGGAAGCAGTCTACAATGAGCAGTTCTTC
.	TRBV27	TRBJ2-1	.	CASSFFAGINNEQFF	TGTGCCAGCAGTTTCTTCGCGGGAATTAACAATGAGCAGTTCTTC
TRBD1	TRBV5-4	TRBJ1-1	.	CASSSKGGSTEAFF	TGTGCCAGCAGCTCAAAAGGGGGCTCTACTGAAGCTTTCTTT
TRBD2	TRBV7-3	TRBJ2-7	.	CASSLRPLGGSEQYF	TGTGCCAGCAGCTTACGACCCCTGGGAGGGAGTGAGCAGTACTTC
.	TRBV7-2	TRBJ1-1	.	CASSKNRVNTEAFF	TGTGCCAGCAGCAAAAACAGGGTAAACACTGAAGCTTTCTTT
TRBD2	TRBV2	TRBJ2-3	.	CASSESLAGAQSTDTQYF	TGTGCCAGCAGTGAAAGCCTAGCGGGGGCTCAAAGCACAGATACGCAGTATTTT
.	TRBV29-1	TRBJ2-7	.	CSVANGGEQYF	TGCAGCGTCGCCAATGGGGGCGAGCAGTACTTC
.	TRBV9	TRBJ2-7	.	CASSFNDYYEQYF	TGTGCCAGCAGTTTCAACGACTACTACGAGCAGTACTTC
.	TRBV6-1	TRBJ1-5	.	CASKWQGTSNQPQHF	TGTGCCAGCAAATGGCAGGGGACGAGCAATCAGCCCCAGCATTTT
.	TRBV28	TRBJ1-4	.	CASSFNREKLFF	TGTGCCAGCAGTTTCAACAGGGAAAAACTGTTTTTT
TRBD1	TRBV6-5	TRBJ2-7	.	CASRRPGQGAWEQYF	TGTGCCAGCAGAAGACCGGGACAGGGGGCCTGGGAGCAGTACTTC
.	TRBV5-6	TRBJ1-3	few	CASSLGQGMGNTIYF	TGTGCCAGCAGCTTGGGGCAGGGGATGGGAAACACCATATATTTT
TRBD2	TRBV10-2	TRBJ2-3	.	CATRTSGVQDTQYF	TGCGCCACCAGAACTAGCGGGGTGCAAGATACGCAGTATTTT
.	TRBV25-1	TRBJ1-2	.	CASSDPGDYGYTF	TGTGCCAGCAGTGATCCGGGAGACTATGGCTACACCTTC
.	TRBV7-9	TRBJ2-7	.	CASSFDVGAYEQYF	TGTGCCAGCAGCTTCGACGTAGGGGCCTACGAGCAGTACTTC
.	TRBV5-6	TRBJ1-1	few	CASSLVDRISNTEAFF	TGTGCCAGCAGCTTGGTGGACAGAATCTCGAACACTGAAGCTTTCTTT
.	TRBV6-1	TRBJ2-4	.	CASNFWSLAKNIQYF	TGTGCCAGCAACTTTTGGTCGTTAGCCAAAAACATTCAGTACTTC
TRBD2	TRBV4-1	TRBJ2-1	.	CASSQLGTSGHNEQFF	TGCGCCAGCAGCCAACTCGGGACTAGCGGACACAATGAGCAGTTCTTC